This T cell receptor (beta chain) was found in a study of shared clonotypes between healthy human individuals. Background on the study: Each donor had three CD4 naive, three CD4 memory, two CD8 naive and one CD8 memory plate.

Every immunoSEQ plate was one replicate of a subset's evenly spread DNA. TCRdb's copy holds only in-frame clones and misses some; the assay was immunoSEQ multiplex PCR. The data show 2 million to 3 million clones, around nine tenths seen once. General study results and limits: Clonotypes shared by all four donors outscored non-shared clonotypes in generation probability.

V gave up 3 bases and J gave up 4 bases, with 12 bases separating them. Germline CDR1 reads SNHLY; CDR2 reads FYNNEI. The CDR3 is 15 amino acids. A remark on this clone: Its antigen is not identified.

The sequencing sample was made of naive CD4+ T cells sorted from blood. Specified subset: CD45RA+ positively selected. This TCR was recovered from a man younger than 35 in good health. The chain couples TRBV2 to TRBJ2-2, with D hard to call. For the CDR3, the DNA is TGTGCCAGCAGTGATCTATCCAGCCTCACCGGGGAGCTGTTTTTT. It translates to CASSDLSSLTGELFF.